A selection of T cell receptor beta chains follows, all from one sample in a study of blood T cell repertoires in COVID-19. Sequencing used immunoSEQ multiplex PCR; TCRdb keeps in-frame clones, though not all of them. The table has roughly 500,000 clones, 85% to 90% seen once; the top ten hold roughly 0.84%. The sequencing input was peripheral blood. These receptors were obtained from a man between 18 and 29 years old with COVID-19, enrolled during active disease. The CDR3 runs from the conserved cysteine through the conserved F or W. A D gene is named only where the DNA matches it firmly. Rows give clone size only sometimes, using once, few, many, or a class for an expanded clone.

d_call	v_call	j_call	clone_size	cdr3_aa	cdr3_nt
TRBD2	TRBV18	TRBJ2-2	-	CASSPVSGSSGGELFF	TGTGCCAGCTCACCAGTTAGCGGGAGTAGCGGCGGGGAGCTGTTTTTT
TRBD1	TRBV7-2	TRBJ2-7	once	CASSREGTGSLSYEQYF	TGTGCCAGCAGCCGTGAGGGGACAGGGTCCCTCTCCTACGAGCAGTACTTC
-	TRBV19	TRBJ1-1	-	CASSPGQLNTEAFF	TGTGCCAGTAGTCCCGGACAACTGAACACTGAAGCTTTCTTT
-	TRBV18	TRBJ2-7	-	CASSPLHTGEQYF	TGTGCCAGCTCACCTCTGCATACGGGAGAGCAGTACTTC
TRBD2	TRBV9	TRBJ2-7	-	CASSVAPLASEQYF	TGTGCCAGCAGCGTAGCCCCACTAGCGTCGGAGCAGTACTTC
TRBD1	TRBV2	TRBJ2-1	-	CASSAETRTGQNFF	TGTGCCAGCAGTGCCGAAACTCGGACAGGACAGAACTTCTTC
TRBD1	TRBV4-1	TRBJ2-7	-	CASSQDMTGSGYEQYF	TGCGCCAGCAGCCAAGATATGACAGGGAGCGGCTACGAGCAGTACTTC
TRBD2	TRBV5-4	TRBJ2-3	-	CASSAGTSRFKDTQYF	TGTGCCAGCAGCGCCGGGACTAGCCGATTTAAAGATACGCAGTATTTT
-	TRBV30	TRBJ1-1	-	CASGAGTMNTEAFF	TGTGCCTCGGGTGCAGGGACTATGAACACTGAAGCTTTCTTT
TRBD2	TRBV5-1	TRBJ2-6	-	CASGPLAGGSSGANVLTF	TGCGCCAGCGGCCCGTTAGCGGGGGGCAGCTCTGGGGCCAACGTCCTGACTTTC
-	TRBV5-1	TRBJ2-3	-	CASSSEVDTQYF	TGCGCCAGCAGCTCGGAGGTGGATACGCAGTATTTT
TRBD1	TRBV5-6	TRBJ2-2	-	CASSGQEVGELFF	TGTGCCAGCAGCGGACAGGAGGTCGGGGAGCTGTTTTTT
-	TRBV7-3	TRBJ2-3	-	CASSPSRGDTQYF	TGTGCCAGCAGCCCCAGCAGGGGAGATACGCAGTATTTT
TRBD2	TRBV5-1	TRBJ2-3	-	CASSLVGTSGSRTDTQYF	TGCGCCAGCAGCTTGGTTGGGACTAGCGGGTCCCGCACAGATACGCAGTATTTT
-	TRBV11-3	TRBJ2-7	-	CASSESRGSYEQYF	TGTGCCAGCAGCGAATCTAGAGGCTCCTACGAGCAGTACTTC
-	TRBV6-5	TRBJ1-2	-	CASSSTAGGANYGYTF	TGTGCCAGCAGTTCGACGGCCGGGGGAGCTAACTATGGCTACACCTTC
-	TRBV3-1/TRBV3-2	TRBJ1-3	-	CASSQGAGNTIYF	TGTGCCAGCAGCCAAGGGGCCGGAAACACCATATATTTT
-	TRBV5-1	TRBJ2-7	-	CASSSKELSYEQYF	TGCGCCAGCAGCTCGAAGGAGTTGAGTTACGAGCAGTACTTC
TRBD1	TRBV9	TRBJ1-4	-	CASSPQTTGSRGKLSRGKLFF	TGTGCCAGCAGCCCGCAGACGACAGGGTCTAGGGGAAAACTGTCTAGGGGAAAACTGTTTTTT
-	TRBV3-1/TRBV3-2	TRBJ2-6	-	CASSPGVGANVLTF	TGTGCCAGCAGCCCGGGTGTAGGGGCCAACGTCCTGACTTTC
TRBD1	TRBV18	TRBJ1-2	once	CASSQTDRGYGYTF	TGTGCCAGCTCACAAACCGACAGGGGCTATGGCTACACCTTC
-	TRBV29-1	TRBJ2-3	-	CSVERGLGVDTQYF	TGCAGCGTTGAAAGGGGCCTAGGTGTGGATACGCAGTATTTT
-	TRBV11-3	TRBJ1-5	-	CASSLETRVRNQPQHF	TGTGCCAGCAGCTTAGAGACCAGGGTACGGAATCAGCCCCAGCATTTT
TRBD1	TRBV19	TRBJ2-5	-	CATTTRGQVGETQYF	TGTGCCACCACGACCCGGGGACAGGTAGGAGAGACCCAGTACTTC
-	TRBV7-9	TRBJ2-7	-	CASSLVREYEQYF	TGTGCCAGCAGCTTAGTTAGGGAGTACGAGCAGTACTTC
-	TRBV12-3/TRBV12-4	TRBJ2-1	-	CASSGRSPNEQFF	TGTGCCAGCAGTGGTCGGTCCCCCAATGAGCAGTTCTTC
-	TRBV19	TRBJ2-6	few	CASSISTAGANVLTF	TGTGCCAGTAGTATATCGACAGCTGGGGCCAACGTCCTGACTTTC
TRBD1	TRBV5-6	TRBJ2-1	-	CASSLTGGYNEQFF	TGTGCCAGCAGCCTGACAGGGGGTTACAATGAGCAGTTCTTC
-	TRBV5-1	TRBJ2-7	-	CASSLDDNLYEQYF	TGCGCCAGCAGCTTGGACGACAACCTCTACGAGCAGTACTTC